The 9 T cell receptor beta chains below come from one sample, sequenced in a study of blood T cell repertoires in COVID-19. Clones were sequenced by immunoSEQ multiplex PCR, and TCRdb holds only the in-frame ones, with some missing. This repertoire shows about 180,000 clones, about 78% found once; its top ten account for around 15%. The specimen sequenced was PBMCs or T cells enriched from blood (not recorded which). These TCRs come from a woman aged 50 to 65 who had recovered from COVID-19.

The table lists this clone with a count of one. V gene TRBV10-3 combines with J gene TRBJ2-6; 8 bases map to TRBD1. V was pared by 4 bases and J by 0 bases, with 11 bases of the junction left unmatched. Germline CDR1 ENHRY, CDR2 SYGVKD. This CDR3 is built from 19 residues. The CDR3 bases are TGTGCCATCAGTGGTAGCCAGGGGGCTAGATCCTCTGGGGCCAACGTCCTGACTTTC. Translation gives CAISGSQGARSSGANVLTF.

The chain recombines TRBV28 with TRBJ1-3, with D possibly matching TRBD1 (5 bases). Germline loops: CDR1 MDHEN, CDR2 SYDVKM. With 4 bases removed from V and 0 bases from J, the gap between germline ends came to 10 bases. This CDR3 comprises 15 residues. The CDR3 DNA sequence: TGTGCCAGCAGTTCAGTGACAGCCTCTGGAAACACCATATATTTT. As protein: CASSSVTASGNTIYF.

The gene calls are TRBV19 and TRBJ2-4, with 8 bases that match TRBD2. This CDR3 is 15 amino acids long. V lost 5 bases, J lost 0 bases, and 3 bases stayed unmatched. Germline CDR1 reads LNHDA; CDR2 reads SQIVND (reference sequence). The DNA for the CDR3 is TGTGCCAGTAGTGACCTAGCGGGAGCCAAAAACATTCAGTACTTC. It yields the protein CASSDLAGAKNIQYF.

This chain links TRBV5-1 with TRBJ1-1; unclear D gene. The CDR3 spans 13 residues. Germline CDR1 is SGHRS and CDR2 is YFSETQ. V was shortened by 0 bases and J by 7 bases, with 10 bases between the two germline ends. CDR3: CASSLGQVDEAFF. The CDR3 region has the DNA TGCGCCAGCAGCTTGGGACAAGTTGATGAAGCTTTCTTT.

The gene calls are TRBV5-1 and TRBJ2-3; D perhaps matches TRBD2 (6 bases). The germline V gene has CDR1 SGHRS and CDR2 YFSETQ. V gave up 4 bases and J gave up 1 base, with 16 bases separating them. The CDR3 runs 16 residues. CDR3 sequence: CASSPGGIPGTDTQYF. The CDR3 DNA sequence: TGCGCCAGCAGCCCCGGAGGGATACCGGGCACAGATACGCAGTATTTT.

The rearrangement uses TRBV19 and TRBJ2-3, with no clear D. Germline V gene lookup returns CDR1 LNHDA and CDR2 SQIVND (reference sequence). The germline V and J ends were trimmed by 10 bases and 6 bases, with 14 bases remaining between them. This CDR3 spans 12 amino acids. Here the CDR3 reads CATGRPGDTQYF. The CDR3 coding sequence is TGTGCCACCGGTCGGCCGGGTGATACGCAGTATTTT.

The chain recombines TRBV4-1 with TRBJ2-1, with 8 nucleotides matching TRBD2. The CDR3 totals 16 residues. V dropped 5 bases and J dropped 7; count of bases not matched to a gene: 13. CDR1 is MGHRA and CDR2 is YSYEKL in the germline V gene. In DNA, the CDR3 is TGCGCCAGCAGCTGGCGGGCCGGGAGGGTTGTAAATGAGCAGTTCTTC. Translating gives CASSWRAGRVVNEQFF.

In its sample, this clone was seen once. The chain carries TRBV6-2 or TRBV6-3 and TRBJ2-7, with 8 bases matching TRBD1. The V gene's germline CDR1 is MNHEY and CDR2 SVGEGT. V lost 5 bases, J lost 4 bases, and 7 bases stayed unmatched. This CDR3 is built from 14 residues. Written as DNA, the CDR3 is TGTGCCAGCAGTATCCGGGACAGGTCGTACGAGCAGTACTTC. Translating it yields CASSIRDRSYEQYF.

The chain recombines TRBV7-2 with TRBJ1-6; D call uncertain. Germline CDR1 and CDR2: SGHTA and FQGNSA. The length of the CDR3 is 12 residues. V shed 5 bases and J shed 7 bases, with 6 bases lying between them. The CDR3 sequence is CASSRGNSPLHF. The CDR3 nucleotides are TGTGCCAGCAGCCGCGGGAATTCACCCCTCCACTTT.